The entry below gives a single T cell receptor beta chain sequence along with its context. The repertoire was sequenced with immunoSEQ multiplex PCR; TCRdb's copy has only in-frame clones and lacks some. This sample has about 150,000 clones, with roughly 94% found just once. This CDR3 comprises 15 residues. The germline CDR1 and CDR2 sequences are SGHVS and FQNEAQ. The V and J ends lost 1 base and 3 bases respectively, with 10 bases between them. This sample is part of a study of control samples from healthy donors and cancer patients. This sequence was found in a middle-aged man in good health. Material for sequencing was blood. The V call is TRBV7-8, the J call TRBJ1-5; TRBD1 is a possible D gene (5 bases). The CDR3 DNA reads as TGTGCCAGCAGCTTAGGGGACGACGACAATCAGCCCCAGCATTTT. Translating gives CASSLGDDDNQPQHF.